Here is one T cell receptor (beta chain) with its context. In germline, CDR1 is ENHRY, CDR2 SYGVKD. Unmatched junction bases numbered 17, after V lost 6 bases and J lost 5 bases. The CDR3 contains 18 residues. Constant-region reverse primers amplified full-length variable regions, followed by semi-nested Nested Universal Primer A PCR. TCRdb reanalysed the 5' RACE reads using MiXCR and keeps one entry per CDR3 protein. Here the sample spans roughly 50,000 distinct CDR3 sequences, approximately 17% being singletons. The chain uses TRBV10-3 and TRBJ2-2; the match to TRBD2 covers 8 bases. The source is a female donor with breast cancer. What was sequenced was naive CD4+ T cells sorted from blood. Subset noted: naive CD4+ T cells, CD4+CD45RA+CD25-. CDR3 nucleotide sequence: TGTGCCATCAGACGATCGAAAGGGACTAGTAGGGAAACCGGGGAGCTGTTTTTT. Amino acid sequence: CAIRRSKGTSRETGELFF.